Detailed here is one T cell receptor (beta chain). This entry belongs to a study of T cell responses to AZD1222 COVID-19 vaccine. Looked up from germline, CDR1 is SGHDN and CDR2 is FVKESK. The CDR3 is 15 residues long. Trimming stripped 0 bases from V and 2 bases from J, with 10 bases between. Profiled with immunoSEQ multiplex PCR; TCRdb holds only in-frame clones, not every one. The sample includes roughly 80,000 clones, just under 90% of them seen just once. Specimen: peripheral blood, collected on day 0 of AZD1222 vaccination. The receptor comes from an adult in good health. J is TRBJ2-5 and V is TRBV14; D unresolved. The CDR3 DNA is TGTGCCAGCAGCCAAGACCTCGGCAGACAAGAGACCCAGTACTTC. Its translation: CASSQDLGRQETQYF. Full variable domain (outside the CDR3, taken from reference TRBV14 and TRBJ2-5): EAGVTQFPSHSVIEKGQTVTLRCDPISGHDNLYWYRRVMGKEIKFLLHFVKESKQDESGMPNNRFLAERTGGTYSTLKVQPAELEDSGVYFCASSQDLGRQETQYFGPGTRLLVL.